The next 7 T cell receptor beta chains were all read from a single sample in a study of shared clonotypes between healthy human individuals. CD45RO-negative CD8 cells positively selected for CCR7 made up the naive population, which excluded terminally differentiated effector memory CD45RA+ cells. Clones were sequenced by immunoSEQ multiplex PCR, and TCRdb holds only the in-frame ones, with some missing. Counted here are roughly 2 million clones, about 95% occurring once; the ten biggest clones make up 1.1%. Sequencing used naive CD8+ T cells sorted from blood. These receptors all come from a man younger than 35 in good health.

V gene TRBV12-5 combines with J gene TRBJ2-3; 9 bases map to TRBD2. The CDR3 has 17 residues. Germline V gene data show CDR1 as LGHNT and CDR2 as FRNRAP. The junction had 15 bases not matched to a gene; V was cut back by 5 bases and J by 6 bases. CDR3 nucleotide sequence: TGTGCTAGTGGTACCCGCGCCGCGGGGGGGATTTGGGATACGCAGTATTTT. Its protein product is CASGTRAAGGIWDTQYF.

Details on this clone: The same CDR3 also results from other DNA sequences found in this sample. CDR3 amino acids: CASSLGASSYNEQFF. The CDR3 DNA follows: TGCGCCAGCAGCTTGGGCGCTAGCTCCTACAATGAGCAGTTCTTC. This rearrangement joins TRBV5-1 to TRBJ2-1; no definite D call. The CDR3 has 15 residues. Trimming removed 0 bases from V and 0 bases from J, with 7 bases in between. Germline values: CDR1 SGHRS, CDR2 YFSETQ.

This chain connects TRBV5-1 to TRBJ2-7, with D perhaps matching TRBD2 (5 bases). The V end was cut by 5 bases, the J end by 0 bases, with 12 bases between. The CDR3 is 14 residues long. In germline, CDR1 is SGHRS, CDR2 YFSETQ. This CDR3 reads CASSPLRASYEQYF. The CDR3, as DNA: TGCGCCAGCAGTCCCCTGCGGGCCTCCTACGAGCAGTACTTC. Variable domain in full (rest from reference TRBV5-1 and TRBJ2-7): KAGVTQTPRYLIKTRGQQVTLSCSPISGHRSVSWYQQTPGQGLQFLFEYFSETQRNKGNFPGRFSGRQFSNSRSEMNVSTLELGDSALYLCASSPLRASYEQYFGPGTRLTVT.

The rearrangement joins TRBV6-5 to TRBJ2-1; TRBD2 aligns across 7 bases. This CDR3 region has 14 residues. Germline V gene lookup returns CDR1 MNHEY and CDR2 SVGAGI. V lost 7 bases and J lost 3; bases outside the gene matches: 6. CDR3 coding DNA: TGTGCCAGCATTGCTTCTAGCGGCTACAATGAGCAGTTCTTC. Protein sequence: CASIASSGYNEQFF.

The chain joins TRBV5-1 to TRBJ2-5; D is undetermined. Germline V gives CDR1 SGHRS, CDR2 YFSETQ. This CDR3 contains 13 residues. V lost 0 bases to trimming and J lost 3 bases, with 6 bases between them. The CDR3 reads CASSLVTEETQYF. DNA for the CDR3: TGCGCCAGCAGCTTGGTGACGGAAGAGACCCAGTACTTC.

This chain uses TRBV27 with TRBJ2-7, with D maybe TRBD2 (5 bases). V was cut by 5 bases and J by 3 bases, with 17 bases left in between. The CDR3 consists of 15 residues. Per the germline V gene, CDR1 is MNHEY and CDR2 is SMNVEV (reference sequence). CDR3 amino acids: CASSPIGEPIYEQYF. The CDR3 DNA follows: TGTGCCAGCAGTCCCATTGGGGAGCCAATCTACGAGCAGTACTTC.

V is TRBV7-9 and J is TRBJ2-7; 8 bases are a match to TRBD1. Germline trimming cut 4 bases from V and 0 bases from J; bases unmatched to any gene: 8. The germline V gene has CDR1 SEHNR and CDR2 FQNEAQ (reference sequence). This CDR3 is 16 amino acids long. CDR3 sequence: CASSSSRQGPSYEQYF. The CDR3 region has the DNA TGTGCCAGCAGCTCGTCAAGACAGGGGCCCTCCTACGAGCAGTACTTC.